Below, 18 T cell receptor beta chains from the same sample are listed, as sequenced in a study of blood T cell repertoires in COVID-19. Sequencing was performed with immunoSEQ multiplex PCR; in TCRdb, only in-frame clones are kept and a portion is missing. The table includes about 68,000 clones, less than 90% detected once. Sequencing input: peripheral blood. The receptors were gathered from a man in his fifties or sixties with active COVID-19.

This clone was seen only once. The chain combines TRBV11-2 with TRBJ1-1, with D maybe TRBD1 (6 bases). Trimming removed 5 bases at V and 3 bases at J, with 10 bases between. Germline lookup yields CDR1 SGHAT and CDR2 FQNNGV. The CDR3 has 13 amino acids. The chain's CDR3 is CASSQQGHTEAFF. In nucleotides, the CDR3 is TGTGCCAGCAGCCAGCAGGGGCACACTGAAGCTTTCTTT.

This sequence joins TRBV4-3 and TRBJ1-1; tentatively, D is TRBD1 (6 bases). This CDR3 has 17 amino acids. Germline loops: CDR1 LGHNA, CDR2 YSLEER. V dropped 5 bases and J dropped 3 bases, with 22 bases sitting between them. The CDR3 nucleotides are TGCGCCAGCAGCGCCAACAGGGTTATTATCGGGGACACTGAAGCTTTCTTT. Translation: CASSANRVIIGDTEAFF.

The genes are TRBV6-1 and TRBJ1-5; D not certain. Germline CDR1 reads MNHNS; CDR2 reads SASEGT. V was pared by 2 bases and J by 5 bases, with 10 bases between. The CDR3 is 14 amino acids. CDR3 DNA: TGTGCCAGCAGTGAATTCCCGGGGTATCAGCCCCAGCATTTT. Its protein product is CASSEFPGYQPQHF.

The gene calls are TRBV11-2 and TRBJ2-1; D may be TRBD2 (5 bases). The CDR3 is 13 amino acids. Germline values: CDR1 SGHAT, CDR2 FQNNGV. Trimming shortened V by 3 bases and J by 3 bases, and 6 bases separated the two germline ends. The CDR3: CASSFDYYNEQFF. The CDR3 DNA reads as TGTGCCAGCAGCTTTGACTACTACAATGAGCAGTTCTTC.

The chain recombines TRBV29-1 with TRBJ2-3; TRBD1 matches at 8 bases. This CDR3 comprises 14 residues. V gave up 7 bases and J gave up 0 bases; unmatched junction bases: 6. Germline CDR1 is SQVTM and CDR2 is ANQGSEA. CDR3: CSGQQGESTDTQYF. The CDR3 nucleotides are TGCAGCGGCCAACAGGGGGAAAGCACAGATACGCAGTATTTT.

The rearrangement joins TRBV29-1 to TRBJ2-7; the match to TRBD1 covers 8 bases. The CDR3 spans 18 residues. Per germline, CDR1 SQVTM and CDR2 ANQGSEA. V shed 0 bases, J shed 6 bases, and the junction held 19 bases outside the gene matches. This chain's CDR3 is CSVEDPYSSDRGDTEQYF. DNA of the CDR3: TGCAGCGTTGAAGATCCTTATTCCTCCGACAGGGGCGACACCGAGCAGTACTTC.

This clone has ten or more counts. The chain uses TRBV7-6 and TRBJ1-1, with a weak D call TRBD1 (6 bases). V lost 9 bases, J lost 1 base, and 15 bases lay in between. Germline CDR1 reads SGHVS; CDR2 reads FNYEAQ. The CDR3 totals 14 residues. The CDR3 loop reads CASRAGGPNTEAFF. The DNA for the CDR3 is TGTGCCAGTCGGGCCGGGGGGCCGAACACTGAAGCTTTCTTT.

V usage is TRBV6-5 and J usage is TRBJ2-7, with 7 bases aligning to TRBD1. V trimming: 7 bases; J trimming: 2 bases; junction bases outside the gene matches: 8. Germline V gene lookup returns CDR1 MNHEY and CDR2 SVGAGI. CDR3 length: 14 residues. The CDR3, as DNA: TGTGCCAGCACCTCGGACAGGTTGACCTACGAGCAGTACTTC. Encoded protein: CASTSDRLTYEQYF.

V is TRBV18 and J is TRBJ2-5, with a weak D call TRBD2 (6 bases). This CDR3 comprises 15 residues. V gave up 2 bases and J gave up 4 bases, with 14 bases separating them. Per the germline V gene, CDR1 is KGHSH and CDR2 is LQKENI. This chain's CDR3 is CASSPTGGTGETQYF. For the CDR3, the DNA is TGTGCCAGCTCACCAACTGGGGGGACGGGAGAGACCCAGTACTTC.

The genes are TRBV27 and TRBJ1-1, with no clear D. V was trimmed by 4 bases and J by 5 bases, leaving 14 bases between them. Looked up from germline, CDR1 is MNHEY and CDR2 is SMNVEV (reference sequence). The CDR3 totals 14 residues. The CDR3 sequence: CASSSQYDITEAFF. CDR3 DNA sequence: TGTGCCAGCAGTTCCCAATACGACATAACTGAAGCTTTCTTT.

The chain is built from TRBV10-3 and TRBJ2-3, with 15 positions matching TRBD2. The CDR3 totals 17 residues. CDR1 is ENHRY, CDR2 SYGVKD, per germline. V was clipped by 6 bases and J by 1 base; unmatched bases: 5. CDR3 sequence: CAISGLAGGPGTDTQYF. The CDR3 nucleotides read TGTGCCATCAGCGGACTAGCGGGAGGGCCGGGCACAGATACGCAGTATTTT.

The CDR3 spells CSVPERLDTQYF. The CDR3 nucleotides are TGCAGCGTCCCGGAGCGGTTAGATACGCAGTATTTT. This chain uses TRBV29-1 with TRBJ2-3; maybe TRBD2 (5 bases). This CDR3 comprises 12 residues. Germline CDR1 SQVTM, CDR2 ANQGSEA. V was trimmed by 6 bases and J by 5 bases, leaving 12 bases between them.

This clone was seen a single time. The V gene is TRBV3-1 (or the pseudogene TRBV3-2), the J gene TRBJ2-5; the match to TRBD2 covers 12 bases. Germline V CDR1 and CDR2: LGHDT, YNNKEL (reference sequence). The trim removed 0 bases at V and 5 bases at J, leaving 4 bases unmatched. CDR3 length: 16 residues. The CDR3 DNA is TGTGCCAGCAGCCAAGATCTAGCGGGGGGGCTTGAGACCCAGTACTTC. Translating gives CASSQDLAGGLETQYF.

This chain joins TRBV7-2 and TRBJ2-7, with D perhaps TRBD2 (6 bases). Germline assignment: CDR1 SGHTA and CDR2 FQGNSA. Trimming removed 2 bases from V and 3 bases from J, with 11 bases in between. CDR3 length: 14 residues. The CDR3, as DNA: TGTGCCAGCAGCTTACAGTGGGGGGACTACGAGCAGTACTTC. Protein: CASSLQWGDYEQYF.

V is TRBV18 and J is TRBJ2-1; 16 nucleotides align to TRBD2. CDR1 and CDR2 from the germline V gene are KGHSH and LQKENI. There are 18 residues in the CDR3. The ends lost 3 bases at V and 0 bases at J; junction bases unmatched: 2. The CDR3 bases are TGTGCCAGCTCACCGGGACTAGCGGGAGGGAGCTCCTACAATGAGCAGTTCTTC. It is translated as CASSPGLAGGSSYNEQFF.

The genes are TRBV20-1 and TRBJ2-1, with D perhaps matching TRBD2 (5 bases). The CDR3 length is 11 residues. V lost 5 bases, J lost 8 bases, and 10 bases lay in between. Germline V gives CDR1 DFQATT, CDR2 SNEGSKA (reference sequence). CDR3 region: CSALGSDEQFF. In nucleotides, the CDR3 is TGCAGTGCTCTGGGTAGCGATGAGCAGTTCTTC.

This chain uses TRBV7-9 with TRBJ2-7; D is perhaps TRBD2 (6 bases). V gave up 5 bases and J gave up 1 base, with 9 bases separating them. Germline V CDR1 and CDR2: SEHNR, FQNEAQ (reference sequence). CDR3 size: 13 residues. CDR3 protein: CASSPGGSYEQYF. CDR3 in DNA: TGTGCCAGCAGCCCTGGAGGGTCCTACGAGCAGTACTTC.

Written as DNA, the CDR3 is TGCGCCAGCAGCTCCGGGACTAGCGGGAGGGGTGTAGGGGAGACCCAGTACTTC. Its translation: CASSSGTSGRGVGETQYF. The chain recombines TRBV5-1 with TRBJ2-5; 16 nucleotides agree with TRBD2. The junction had 10 bases not matched to a gene; V was cut back by 3 bases and J by 5 bases. The length of the CDR3 is 18 residues. Germline V lookup: CDR1 SGHRS, CDR2 YFSETQ. The complete variable domain, with remaining parts taken from reference TRBV5-1 and TRBJ2-5, reads KAGVTQTPRYLIKTRGQQVTLSCSPISGHRSVSWYQQTPGQGLQFLFEYFSETQRNKGNFPGRFSGRQFSNSRSEMNVSTLELGDSALYLCASSSGTSGRGVGETQYFGPGTRLLVL.